This T cell receptor beta chain was sequenced for a study of blood T cell repertoires in COVID-19. This CDR3 is built from 14 residues. V shed 2 bases and J 8 bases; nucleotides not matched to a gene: 3. Germline loops: CDR1 SGHRS, CDR2 YFSETQ. Using immunoSEQ multiplex PCR, the repertoire was profiled, and TCRdb retains in-frame clones only, with some absent. This table holds about 270,000 clones, around nine tenths found once. The sequence was obtained from a middle-aged man who had recovered from COVID-19. The chain joins TRBV5-1 to TRBJ2-1, with TRBD2 matching over 11 bases. The source material was peripheral blood. CDR3 DNA: TGCGCCAGCAGCTTTAGCGGGGGGGCCGATGAGCAGTTCTTC. It is translated as CASSFSGGADEQFF.